The sequence of this TCR beta chain was determined in a study of Ad26.COV2.S vaccination and SARS-CoV-2 variants. This clone was counted between two and nine times. This sample's treatment: some 20 received Ad26.COV2.S at low or high dose, single or two shots; 5 received placebo; per-sample allocation not given. The study sampled participants on day 63 after the first vaccine or placebo injection. Aged 18-55 years, donor was enrolled in Boston in about 2020. Wuhan-strain spike was delivered by a replication-incompetent Ad26 vector. Profiled with immunoSEQ multiplex PCR; TCRdb holds only in-frame clones, not every one. The table has about 500,000 clones, nearly 90% seen once. The clonotype was recovered from a person aged 18-60 years who received the Ad26.COV2.S COVID-19 vaccine or a placebo. This material consisted of peripheral blood, taken in a trial of Ad26.COV2.S vaccine versus placebo.

The CDR3 DNA reads TGTGCCAGCAGCCCGGGACTGGGGCGGACCCGCCTCTCCTACGAGCAGTACTTC. Amino acid sequence: CASSPGLGRTRLSYEQYF. This chain joins TRBV5-4 and TRBJ2-7; possible D gene TRBD2, 6 bases. The CDR3 covers 18 residues. V was cut by 4 bases and J by 0 bases, with 23 bases left in between. Germline loops: CDR1 SGHNT, CDR2 YYREEE (reference sequence).